Each of the 16 T cell receptor beta chains below was sequenced from the same sample in a study of monozygotic twins with inflammatory bowel disease. TCRdb re-analyzed the 5' RACE reads; it lists each CDR3 protein once, without DNA. The specimen's table records a few hundred thousand distinct CDR3 sequences. Sequenced: blood. These receptors came from a human donor with ulcerative colitis or Crohn's disease, or a healthy co-twin of an affected twin (not recorded which).

This chain uses TRBV5-1 with TRBJ2-3. This CDR3 has 17 residues. CDR1 is SGHRS and CDR2 is YFSETQ in the germline V gene. The CDR3 protein is CASSLGLDWRGTDTQYF.

V is TRBV6-1 and J is TRBJ2-7; checking the TCRdb D call of TRBD1 is not possible without DNA. CDR3 length equals 14 residues. Germline V gene sequence: CDR1 MNHNS, CDR2 SASEGT. The CDR3 spells CASSEGGTAYEQYF.

V and J are TRBV12-3 or TRBV12-4 and TRBJ1-1. This CDR3 region has 13 residues. CDR3 protein: CASSLFLNTEAFF.

V usage is TRBV25-1 and J usage is TRBJ1-6; there is no DNA to check the TCRdb D call of TRBD1. Germline CDR1 and CDR2: MGHDK and SYGVNS. The CDR3 has 15 amino acids. Here the CDR3 reads CASSETGGSNSPLHF.

The V call is TRBV2, the J call TRBJ2-3; the TCRdb call, TRBD1, lacks DNA for checking. The germline V gene has CDR1 SNHLY and CDR2 FYNNEI. This CDR3 comprises 13 residues. The CDR3 protein is CASNRGPTDTQYF.

This chain joins TRBV6-1 and TRBJ2-1; no DNA is available, so the TRBD2 call from TCRdb remains unchecked. CDR1 MNHNS and CDR2 SASEGT come from the germline V gene. The CDR3 is 16 amino acids. The CDR3: CASRFPPGTSNNEQFF.

The V and J genes are TRBV2 and TRBJ1-2. The CDR3 loop spans 11 amino acids. The germline V gene encodes CDR1 SNHLY and CDR2 FYNNEI. The CDR3 loop reads CASSALGPLTF.

The rearrangement uses TRBV20-1 and TRBJ1-5. The CDR3 spans 14 residues. Germline V gives CDR1 DFQATT, CDR2 SNEGSKA (reference sequence). CDR3 sequence: CSARSGGGIQPQHF.

CDR3 region: CSARRPSVDNSPLHF. This chain connects TRBV20-1 to TRBJ1-6; TCRdb reports TRBD1, a call that lacks DNA to check it against. The CDR3 sequence is 15 residues long. Germline lookup yields CDR1 DFQATT and CDR2 SNEGSKA (reference sequence).

The J gene is TRBJ2-3, the V gene TRBV5-1; TCRdb selects TRBD1, and the lack of DNA leaves this call unchecked. CDR3 length: 15 amino acids. Germline V lookup: CDR1 SGHRS, CDR2 YFSETQ. The CDR3 sequence is CASSSGLYGGDTQYF.

The chain combines TRBV5-1 with TRBJ2-1; TCRdb's D call, TRBD2, is unchecked because there is no DNA. CDR1 is SGHRS and CDR2 is YFSETQ in the germline V gene. The length of the CDR3 is 15 residues. CDR3 sequence reads: CASSMTSGTSNEQFF.

The chain combines TRBV9 with TRBJ2-2. CDR1 SGDLS and CDR2 YYNGEE come from the germline V gene. The CDR3 consists of 16 residues. CDR3: CASSVAQGSDTGELFF.

The CDR3 spells CSARQGFGAEAFF. This chain joins TRBV20-1 and TRBJ1-1; the TRBD1 assignment by TCRdb is unverifiable without DNA. The CDR3 is 13 amino acids. Per the germline V gene, CDR1 is DFQATT and CDR2 is SNEGSKA (reference sequence).

The CDR3 is CAITPGGSVWGYTF. The chain has TRBV10-3 and TRBJ1-2; TCRdb returns TRBD1, unconfirmable since there is no DNA. Germline V gene data show CDR1 as ENHRY and CDR2 as SYGVKD. This CDR3 is 14 amino acids long.

The V call is TRBV20-1, the J call TRBJ2-5; TCRdb names TRBD2, which stays unverified in the absence of DNA. The CDR3 extends over 16 amino acids. CDR1 is DFQATT and CDR2 is SNEGSKA in the germline V gene (reference sequence). The CDR3 spells CSARLAGATIQETQYF.

This chain links TRBV7-2 with TRBJ2-3; checking the TCRdb D call of TRBD1 is not possible without DNA. The length of the CDR3 is 17 residues. Germline V CDR1 and CDR2: SGHTA, FQGNSA. The CDR3 loop reads CASSFGITGSGTDTQYF.